This T cell receptor (beta chain) was sequenced during a study of shared clonotypes between healthy human individuals. Broader study findings: The four-donor shared clonotypes exceeded non-shared clonotypes in generation probability, with non-shared ones scoring lower. What rarefaction showed was incomplete sorted-subset sequencing despite large depth.

In the original processing: Filtering of immunoSEQ junctional sequences could not match full-length read filtering. The method was immunoSEQ multiplex PCR; TCRdb's version includes in-frame clones alone and lacks a portion of them. V, J and clone size are taken as reported in that table, and D and trimming were inferred from the DNA itself. In the table there are approximately 2.3 million clones, over 85% of which are singletons. The CDR3 loop spans 13 amino acids. Per the germline V gene, CDR1 is MDHEN and CDR2 is SYDVKM. The V and J ends lost 6 bases and 3 bases, in that order; junction bases with no gene match: 3. This clone showed up just a few times. As yet, its antigen is unknown. Other nucleotide sequences in the sample specify the same CDR3.

This receptor was identified in a man aged 18 to 30 in good health. Some clones in this sample may be carry-over from other donors' samples. The chain carries TRBV28 and TRBJ1-1; TRBD1 aligns across 8 bases. Sample: naive CD4+ T cells from PBMCs. Subset here: CD45RA+ positively selected. CDR3 nucleotide sequence: TGTGCCAGCAGCGACAGGGGCTACACTGAAGCTTTCTTT. Residues: CASSDRGYTEAFF. Variable domain in full (rest from reference TRBV28 and TRBJ1-1): DVKVTQSSRYLVKRTGEKVFLECVQDMDHENMFWYRQDPGLGLRLIYFSYDVKMKEKGDIPEGYSVSREKKERFSLILESASTNQTSMYLCASSDRGYTEAFFGQGTRLTVV.